A single sample gave rise to the 14 T cell receptor beta chains below, sequenced in a study of regulatory dendritic cells for organ transplantation (TCRdb year 2017). These receptors have no identified antigens. The protocol used for the library was the immunoSEQ multiplex PCR assay. The table was pulled from immuneACCESS by TCRdb, which kept in-frame rearrangements only. Such tables lose some clones; where checked, under half of the loss comes from unresolved V genes, and the rest has no known cause. This sample has over 9,000 clones in its table, and 85% to 90% of those were observed once. 0.4% to 0.45% of the sample is taken by the ten largest. Sorted T cell subsets were CFSE-labeled and co-cultured for around five days with allogeneic regulatory or mature dendritic cells at a 1:10 DC:T ratio. Sequencing input: naive CD8+ T cells from blood cultured with dendritic cells. Taken with the paper, the label for cell subset or site translates to: CD45RA+ naive T cells. The receptor set was obtained from a human donor in good health.

The gene calls are TRBV4-3 and TRBJ1-2; D uncertain. Trimming removed 0 bases at V and 4 bases at J, with 12 bases between. Germline V lookup: CDR1 LGHNA, CDR2 YSLEER. This CDR3 is 15 amino acids long. Here the CDR3 reads CASSQDTRAGYGYTF. For the CDR3, the DNA is TGCGCCAGCAGCCAAGATACGCGGGCCGGCTATGGCTACACCTTC.

The gene calls are TRBV27 and TRBJ2-7; D unresolved. Deletions cut 1 base from V and 4 bases from J, with 8 bases between. Germline CDR1 MNHEY, CDR2 SMNVEV (reference sequence). The CDR3 covers 13 residues. The CDR3: CASSLFGGYEQYF. The DNA of the CDR3 is TGTGCCAGCAGTTTATTCGGCGGATACGAGCAGTACTTC.

V is TRBV27 and J is TRBJ2-7; 7 nucleotides align to TRBD1. The CDR3 is made up of 14 amino acids. V was pared by 6 bases and J by 0 bases, with 5 bases of the junction left unmatched. Germline CDR1 MNHEY, CDR2 SMNVEV (reference sequence). The chain's CDR3 is CASSRDRSSYEQYF. The DNA of the CDR3 is TGTGCCAGCAGCCGGGACAGAAGCTCCTACGAGCAGTACTTC.

The chain has TRBV27 and TRBJ2-3; 7 positions match TRBD1. This CDR3 contains 11 residues. CDR1 MNHEY and CDR2 SMNVEV come from the germline V gene (reference sequence). V was pared by 3 bases and J by 14 bases, with 5 bases of the junction left unmatched. The CDR3 bases are TGTGCCAGCAGTTTGGGCAGGGGGACGTATTTT. This translates into CASSLGRGTYF.

The CDR3 loop is CASSRGSTNEKLFF. The DNA of the CDR3 is TGTGCCAGCAGCCGGGGATCGACTAATGAAAAACTGTTTTTT. The gene calls are TRBV6-1 and TRBJ1-4; no reliable D call. The CDR3 contains 14 residues. Germline values: CDR1 MNHNS, CDR2 SASEGT. Trimming took off 6 bases at V and 2 bases at J, with 10 bases between the two ends.

A single count supports this clone. V usage is TRBV7-3 and J usage is TRBJ2-3; D call uncertain. Germline V gives CDR1 SGHTA, CDR2 FQGTGA. Trimming removed 1 base from V and 6 bases from J, with 8 bases in between. The CDR3 runs to 13 residues. The DNA of the CDR3 is TGTGCCAGCAGCTTAAGGTTGTGGGATACGCAGTATTTT. It codes for CASSLRLWDTQYF.

The CDR3, as DNA: TGTGCCATCAGTGAGCCGACAGGTTTGAACACTGAAGCTTTCTTT. This encodes CAISEPTGLNTEAFF. The chain uses TRBV10-3 and TRBJ1-1; weak D call: TRBD1 (6 bases). The germline V and J ends were trimmed by 2 bases and 0 bases, with 10 bases remaining between them. The CDR3 runs 15 residues. The germline V gene encodes CDR1 ENHRY and CDR2 SYGVKD.

The chain combines TRBV9 with TRBJ2-7; tentatively, D is TRBD2 (5 bases). This CDR3 region has 15 residues. Germline lookup yields CDR1 SGDLS and CDR2 YYNGEE. Deletions cut 3 bases from V and 5 bases from J, with 18 bases between. In DNA form, the CDR3 reads TGTGCCAGCAGCGCCAATGCTCCCGGGCGGGACGAGCAGTACTTC. This encodes CASSANAPGRDEQYF.

The CDR3 DNA is TGCAGCGTGATAAGCGGGAGCTCCAACACCGGGGAGCTGTTTTTT. Its translation: CSVISGSSNTGELFF. This chain connects TRBV29-1 to TRBJ2-2; 8 bases map to TRBD2. The trim removed 6 bases at V and 2 bases at J, leaving 8 bases unmatched. This CDR3 spans 15 amino acids. Germline V lookup: CDR1 SQVTM, CDR2 ANQGSEA.

V gene TRBV27 combines with J gene TRBJ2-7; D gene ambiguous. The CDR3 contains 14 residues. Germline V CDR1 and CDR2: MNHEY, SMNVEV (reference sequence). V was trimmed by 8 bases and J by 3 bases, leaving 17 bases between them. CDR3 bases: TGTGCCAGCGGTCACCGACCCCAAAGCTACGAGCAGTACTTC. Its protein product is CASGHRPQSYEQYF.

The gene calls are TRBV30 and TRBJ2-7; a possible D gene is TRBD2 (5 bases). From germline, CDR1 is GTSNPN and CDR2 SVGIG (reference sequence). V was pared by 3 bases and J by 2 bases, with 20 bases between. CDR3 length: 16 amino acids. Written as DNA, the CDR3 is TGTGCCTGGAGCCAAAGGGTGCGGAGACTACCCTACGAGCAGTACTTC. This encodes CAWSQRVRRLPYEQYF.

The CDR3 protein is CASSTLAGGYNEQFF. CDR3 sequence (DNA): TGCGCCAGCAGTACTCTAGCGGGAGGTTACAATGAGCAGTTCTTC. The chain carries TRBV4-1 and TRBJ2-1; 11 nucleotides agree with TRBD2. The CDR3 spans 15 residues. V shed 6 bases, J shed 4 bases, and the junction held 5 bases outside the gene matches. The germline V gene encodes CDR1 MGHRA and CDR2 YSYEKL.

V and J are TRBV7-9 and TRBJ2-6; 9 nucleotides match TRBD1. Germline CDR1 is SEHNR and CDR2 is FQNEAQ (reference sequence). V shed 2 bases and J 0 bases; nucleotides not matched to a gene: 5. The CDR3 is made up of 18 amino acids. In DNA, the CDR3 is TGTGCCAGCAGCTTATCGGGGACAGGGTCCTCTGGGGCCAACGTCCTGACTTTC. The encoded protein is CASSLSGTGSSGANVLTF.

This chain joins TRBV19 and TRBJ1-5, with 10 bases lining up with TRBD1. The CDR3 has 20 amino acids. From germline, CDR1 is LNHDA and CDR2 SQIVND (reference sequence). J was trimmed by 1 base and V by 2 bases; bases with no gene match: 14. In DNA form, the CDR3 reads TGTGCCAGTAGTATATATTTAAGGGACAGGGGTATTGCGAGCAATCAGCCCCAGCATTTT. It is translated as CASSIYLRDRGIASNQPQHF.